This paragraph covers one T cell receptor (beta chain) sequence. The CDR3 is made up of 13 amino acids. This specimen comes from a study of T cells expressing NK-cell markers. TCRdb processed the 5' RACE reads again and assigns one entry to each CDR3 protein, with no DNA. The table lists a few hundred thousand distinct CDR3 sequences, with about 0.4% in the top ten. This chain uses TRBV12-3 or TRBV12-4 with TRBJ1-2; checking the TCRdb D call of TRBD1 is not possible without DNA. The TCR originated in a man aged 18 to 35 in good health. The sequencing sample was made of blood T cells: a sorted CD56 or NKG2C T cell subset, CD4+ or CD8+ T cells, or bulk PBMC T cells (not recorded which). This chain's CDR3 is CASSLRGFYGYTF.